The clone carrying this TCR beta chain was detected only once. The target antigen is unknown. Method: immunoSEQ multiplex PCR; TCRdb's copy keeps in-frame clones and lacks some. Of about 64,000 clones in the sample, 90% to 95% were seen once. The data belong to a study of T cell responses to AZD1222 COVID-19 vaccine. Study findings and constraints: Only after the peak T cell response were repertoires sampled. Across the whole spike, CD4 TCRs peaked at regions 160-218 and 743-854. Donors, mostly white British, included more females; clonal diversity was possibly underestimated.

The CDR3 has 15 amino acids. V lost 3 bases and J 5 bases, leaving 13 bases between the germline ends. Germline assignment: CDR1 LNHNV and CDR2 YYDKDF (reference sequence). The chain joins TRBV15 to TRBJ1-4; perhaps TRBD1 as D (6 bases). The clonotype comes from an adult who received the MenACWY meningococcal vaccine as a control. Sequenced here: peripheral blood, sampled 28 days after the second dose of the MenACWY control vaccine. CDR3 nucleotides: TGTGCCACCAGCAGCTTTTCAGGGGTAAATGAAAAACTGTTTTTT. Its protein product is CATSSFSGVNEKLFF.